This T cell receptor (beta chain) is from a study of cytotoxic CD8 clonotypes in ibrutinib-treated CLL. The CDR3 extends over 15 amino acids. The germline V gene has CDR1 MNHEY and CDR2 SVGAGI. V trimming: 4 bases; J trimming: 4 bases; junction bases outside the gene matches: 3. The method was immunoSEQ multiplex PCR; TCRdb's version includes in-frame clones alone and lacks a portion of them. The data show approximately 330,000 clones, roughly 79% seen once. Here the sequenced sample was PBMCs, taken before ibrutinib treatment. V is TRBV6-5 and J is TRBJ2-7; 14 bases match TRBD2. The sequence came from a human donor with chronic lymphocytic leukemia. The CDR3 protein is CASSWGLAGDYEQYF. CDR3 DNA sequence: TGTGCCAGCAGTTGGGGACTAGCGGGAGATTACGAGCAGTACTTC.